The entry below describes one T cell receptor (beta chain). The antigen is unknown. This CDR3 region has 16 residues. Germline lookup yields CDR1 SEHNR and CDR2 FQNEAQ (reference sequence). After removal of 5 bases from V and 0 bases from J, the junction contained 9 bases not matched to a gene. The table came from immunoSEQ multiplex PCR; TCRdb's copy has only in-frame clones and leaves some out. The sample yields approximately 90,000 clones, over 85% seen once. The data originate from a study of OX40 agonist ivuxolimab in advanced cancers. Background on the study: Each patient was given ivuxolimab into a vein every 2 weeks, at 0.01 to 10 mg/kg. Study-level findings and limits: More expanded clones were found, on average, in CD8+ than in CD4+ T cells. It was also the case that some nonresponders had low normalized T-cell clonal expansion.

Autoimmune disease history or systemic immunosuppression meant exclusion. This receptor was taken from an adult with an advanced solid tumor such as melanoma, head and neck, liver or kidney cancer. Sequences were derived from CD4+ or CD8+ T cells sorted from blood, sampled in a trial of the OX40 agonist ivuxolimab. The gene calls are TRBV7-9 and TRBJ1-2, with 7 bases fitting TRBD1. CDR3 coding DNA: TGTGCCAGCAGCCCCTCTGCCGGGACAGCTAACTATGGCTACACCTTC. Amino acid sequence: CASSPSAGTANYGYTF.